A single sample is the source of the 29 T cell receptor beta chains below, sequenced in a study of regulatory T cells in long-lasting Graves disease. Assembly of TCR beta libraries relied on iRepertoire HTBI primers together with Arm-PCR of CDR3 regions. TCRdb re-analysed the multiplex PCR reads in MiXCR, keeping a single row per CDR3 protein. The sample yields almost 450,000 distinct CDR3 sequences, about 15% seen once. Described time point: newly diagnosed GD, antithyroid drugs for less than 3 months. RNA extracted from PBMCs served as the sequencing template. The same data also contributed to another study, on T cells in Graves' hyperthyroidism and ophthalmopathy.

Sequenced material: peripheral blood mononuclear cells (PBMCs), taken at new diagnosis, from a patient treated with antithyroid drugs. These receptor sequences come from a woman in her 30s with Graves disease.

This sequence joins TRBV7-6 and TRBJ1-1; D not resolved. The germline V and J ends were trimmed by 2 bases and 1 base, with 8 bases remaining between them. Per germline, CDR1 SGHVS and CDR2 FNYEAQ. The length of the CDR3 is 14 residues. The CDR3 nucleotides read TGTGCCAGCAGCTTAATTCCGGGGAACACTGAAGCTTTCTTT. It yields the protein CASSLIPGNTEAFF.

The chain uses TRBV27 and TRBJ2-3; 11 positions match TRBD2. This CDR3 is built from 16 residues. Germline V gives CDR1 MNHEY, CDR2 SMNVEV (reference sequence). Trimming took 4 bases from V and 2 from J; bases not matched to a gene: 5. The CDR3 region is CASSSGTSGPTDTQYF. The CDR3 nucleotides are TGTGCCAGCAGTTCTGGGACTAGCGGCCCCACAGATACGCAGTATTTT.

In its sample, this clonotype was seen many times. This chain links TRBV28 with TRBJ2-7, with TRBD1 matching over 8 bases. The CDR3 runs 14 residues. The V gene end was trimmed by 6 bases and the J gene end by 1 base; junction bases not matched to a gene: 5. The germline V gene has CDR1 MDHEN and CDR2 SYDVKM. CDR3 in DNA: TGTGCCAGCAGCCGAGGACAGGGTTCCTACGAGCAGTACTTC. Amino acids: CASSRGQGSYEQYF.

This clonotype has a count of ten or more. CDR3 coding DNA: TGTGCCTGGAGCGTAGTAGTGCATGAGCAGTTCTTC. The encoded protein is CAWSVVVHEQFF. V is TRBV30 and J is TRBJ2-1; D gene unclear. V gave up 3 bases and J gave up 8 bases, with 11 bases separating them. The germline V gene encodes CDR1 GTSNPN and CDR2 SVGIG (reference sequence). The CDR3 is made up of 12 amino acids.

The gene calls are TRBV19 and TRBJ1-2; D is possibly TRBD1 (5 bases). With 5 bases removed from V and 4 bases from J, the gap between germline ends came to 17 bases. The CDR3 is 15 amino acids. CDR1 and CDR2 (germline): LNHDA, SQIVND (reference sequence). CDR3 loop: CASSPPAVRGYGYTF. The CDR3 region has the DNA TGTGCCAGTAGTCCCCCGGCAGTAAGGGGCTATGGCTACACCTTC.

Concerning this clonotype itself: Possible read error: a much larger clone is one base away. This chain links TRBV20-1 with TRBJ1-5; D is unresolved. The germline CDR1 and CDR2 sequences are DFQATT and SNEGSKA (reference sequence). CDR3 length: 13 amino acids. V gave up 0 bases and J gave up 7 bases, with 10 bases separating them. Here the CDR3 DNA reads TGCAGTGCTAGAGATGGGCGTTTGCAGCCCCAGCATTTT. Translating it yields CSARDGRLQPQHF.

A word on this clonotype: This may be a read error: a much more frequent sequence differs by one nucleotide. The V call is TRBV29-1, the J call TRBJ1-2; D is undetermined. This CDR3 comprises 15 residues. Germline V gene lookup returns CDR1 SQVTM and CDR2 ANQGSEA. CDR3 bases: TGCAGCGTTGAAGAGTACTTGAGAGCAAACGATGGCTACATCTTC. Translation: CSVEEYLRANDGYIF.

This clonotype has a count of ten or more. The V call is TRBV28, the J call TRBJ1-5; possible D gene TRBD1, 5 bases. Trimming removed 3 bases at V and 5 bases at J, with 17 bases between. CDR3 length: 16 residues. Germline V gene sequence: CDR1 MDHEN, CDR2 SYDVKM. The CDR3 here is CASSLGTGAYYQPQHF. The CDR3 DNA reads TGTGCCAGCAGTTTGGGAACTGGGGCCTACTATCAGCCCCAGCATTTT.

This clonotype showed up many times. The V gene is TRBV10-3, the J gene TRBJ2-1; tentatively, D is TRBD2 (6 bases). Germline V lookup: CDR1 ENHRY, CDR2 SYGVKD. V lost 10 bases and J 7 bases, leaving 20 bases between the germline ends. The CDR3 is 14 amino acids. The DNA for the CDR3 is TGTGCCACCCTGAGGAGGGGAGGAGGGAATGAGCAGTTCTTC. This codes for CATLRRGGGNEQFF.

This clonotype was counted a single time. The gene calls are TRBV29-1 and TRBJ2-3, with D uncertain. The CDR3 runs to 12 residues. Trimming shortened V by 8 bases and J by 1 base, and 10 bases separated the two germline ends. Germline loops: CDR1 SQVTM, CDR2 ANQGSEA. The CDR3 reads CSPRVCTDTQYF. CDR3 nucleotide sequence: TGCAGCCCCCGAGTCTGCACAGATACGCAGTATTTT.

This clonotype was seen at least ten times. The chain joins TRBV29-1 to TRBJ1-2; TRBD1 matches 7 bases. The germline gives CDR1 SQVTM, CDR2 ANQGSEA. The CDR3 is made up of 13 amino acids. J lost 2 bases, V lost 4 bases, and 4 bases had no gene match. The DNA for the CDR3 is TGCAGCGTTGTCACGGGACAGAACTATGGCTACACCTTC. This codes for CSVVTGQNYGYTF.

The CDR3 nucleotides read TGTGCCAGCAGCTTAACGTGGTGGGAACCCTCGAACACCGGGGAGCTGTTTTTT. Translated: CASSLTWWEPSNTGELFF. The V call is TRBV7-9, the J call TRBJ2-2; D gene unclear. V lost 2 bases, J lost 0 bases, and 16 bases lay in between. CDR1 and CDR2 (germline): SEHNR, FQNEAQ (reference sequence). This CDR3 region has 18 residues.

This clonotype was seen repeatedly, ten times or more. The V and J genes are TRBV3-1 and TRBJ1-2, with D tentatively TRBD1 (6 bases). The germline gives CDR1 LGHDT, CDR2 YNNKEL (reference sequence). Trimming removed 2 bases from V and 0 bases from J, with 10 bases in between. The CDR3 spans 15 residues. The CDR3 protein is CASSQLDRTNYGYTF. The CDR3, as DNA: TGTGCCAGCAGCCAATTGGACAGAACTAACTATGGCTACACCTTC.

The table lists this clonotype with many counts. The chain couples TRBV12-3 or TRBV12-4 to TRBJ2-1, with D hard to call. CDR3 length equals 14 residues. The V end was cut by 0 bases, the J end by 15 bases, with 18 bases between. The chain's CDR3 is CASSLAGSAPRPFF. For the CDR3, the DNA is TGTGCCAGCAGTTTAGCGGGGTCAGCTCCCCGGCCGTTCTTC.

This clonotype was counted many times. The gene calls are TRBV30 and TRBJ2-2; D is unclear. Germline CDR1 and CDR2: GTSNPN and SVGIG (reference sequence). The CDR3 sequence is 14 residues long. Trimming left V 5 bases short and J 2 bases short, with 12 bases between. CDR3 sequence reads: CAWSEIPNTGELFF. The CDR3 DNA follows: TGTGCCTGGTCGGAGATTCCCAACACCGGGGAGCTGTTTTTT. The whole variable domain, filled in from reference TRBV30 and TRBJ2-2, reads SQTIHQWPATLVQPVGSPLSLECTVEGTSNPNLYWYRQAAGRGLQLLFYSVGIGQISSEVPQNLSASRPQDRQFILSSKKLLLSDSGFYLCAWSEIPNTGELFFGEGSRLTVL.

This clonotype has a handful of counts. The chain links TRBV4-2 to TRBJ2-7, with 8 positions matching TRBD2. Germline trimming cut 4 bases from V and 1 base from J; bases unmatched to any gene: 9. Germline V gene sequence: CDR1 LGHNA, CDR2 YNFKEQ. The CDR3 runs 16 residues. The CDR3 loop reads CASSPGGREASYEQYF. Here the CDR3 DNA reads TGTGCCAGCAGCCCCGGCGGGCGGGAGGCTTCCTACGAGCAGTACTTC.

In its sample, this clonotype was seen many times. The J gene is TRBJ2-1, the V gene TRBV27; 7 bases map to TRBD1. Germline V CDR1 and CDR2: MNHEY, SMNVEV (reference sequence). The CDR3 spans 21 residues. V gave up 3 bases and J gave up 5 bases; unmatched junction bases: 25. The CDR3 DNA sequence: TGTGCCAGCAGTTTCATTGTCTGGAGAGAGGACAGGTTGGTGTCCGACAATGAGCAGTTCTTC. Amino acid sequence: CASSFIVWREDRLVSDNEQFF.

This chain links TRBV14 with TRBJ1-2; weak D call: TRBD1 (5 bases). The CDR3 totals 16 residues. Deletions cut 0 bases from V and 4 bases from J, with 15 bases between. Germline V gene data show CDR1 as SGHDN and CDR2 as FVKESK. CDR3 in DNA: TGTGCCAGCAGCCAAGATTTAATAGGGGACCGCTATGGCTACACCTTC. This gives the protein CASSQDLIGDRYGYTF. Drawing the rest from reference TRBV14 and TRBJ1-2, the complete variable domain is EAGVTQFPSHSVIEKGQTVTLRCDPISGHDNLYWYRRVMGKEIKFLLHFVKESKQDESGMPNNRFLAERTGGTYSTLKVQPAELEDSGVYFCASSQDLIGDRYGYTFGSGTRLTVV.

This clonotype has ten or more counts. The CDR3 nucleotides read TGTGCCAGCAGACCAGCGGGCGATAGCTCCTACAATGAGCAGTTCTTC. As protein: CASRPAGDSSYNEQFF. The V and J genes are TRBV12-3 or TRBV12-4 and TRBJ2-1; the D gene is possibly TRBD2 (6 bases). V lost 6 bases, J lost 0 bases, and 15 bases lay in between. The CDR3 length is 16 residues.

In this sample, this clonotype turned up a few times. The rearrangement uses TRBV9 and TRBJ1-5; 8 nucleotides agree with TRBD1. The CDR3 runs to 16 residues. J gave up 5 bases and V 4 bases, and 11 bases lay outside the gene matches. From germline, CDR1 is SGDLS and CDR2 YYNGEE. The CDR3 loop is CASSPRTGNGYQPQHF. The CDR3 DNA sequence: TGTGCCAGCAGCCCCAGGACAGGGAATGGTTATCAGCCCCAGCATTTT.

The chain carries TRBV6-5 and TRBJ2-5, with 7 bases identical to TRBD1. From germline, CDR1 is MNHEY and CDR2 SVGAGI. V lost 2 bases, J lost 1 base, and 1 base stayed unmatched. The CDR3 covers 14 residues. The CDR3 nucleotides read TGTGCCAGCAGTTACCGGGACAGCCAAGAGACCCAGTACTTC. Translated, it gives CASSYRDSQETQYF.

This clonotype was found many times. This sequence joins TRBV29-1 and TRBJ1-2; perhaps TRBD1 as D (6 bases). The CDR3 is made up of 13 amino acids. Germline V CDR1 and CDR2: SQVTM, ANQGSEA. Trimming removed 5 bases from V and 5 bases from J, with 15 bases in between. CDR3 bases: TGCAGCGTTAGTGAAGGGGGGGCATATGGCTACACCTTC. Translating gives CSVSEGGAYGYTF. Full variable domain (missing parts from reference TRBV29-1 and TRBJ1-2): SAVISQKPSRDICQRGTSLTIQCQVDSQVTMMFWYRQQPGQSLTLIATANQGSEATYESGFVIDKFPISRPNLTFSTLTVSNMSPEDSSIYLCSVSEGGAYGYTFGSGTRLTVV.

The gene calls are TRBV5-1 and TRBJ1-1, with TRBD1 identical over 8 bases. The CDR3 length is 15 residues. V dropped 0 bases and J dropped 5; count of bases not matched to a gene: 6. Germline V CDR1 and CDR2: SGHRS, YFSETQ. The CDR3 DNA sequence: TGCGCCAGCAGCTTGGAGAGACAGGGGTTAACTGAAGCTTTCTTT. This gives the protein CASSLERQGLTEAFF. The full variable domain, in which reference TRBV5-1 and TRBJ1-1 provide the parts outside the CDR3, is KAGVTQTPRYLIKTRGQQVTLSCSPISGHRSVSWYQQTPGQGLQFLFEYFSETQRNKGNFPGRFSGRQFSNSRSEMNVSTLELGDSALYLCASSLERQGLTEAFFGQGTRLTVV.

This clonotype was recorded at least ten times. V is TRBV7-2 and J is TRBJ2-3; D is unresolved. This CDR3 spans 13 amino acids. The V end lost 3 bases, the J end lost 5 bases, and 9 bases lay between the germline ends. Germline V CDR1 and CDR2: SGHTA, FQGNSA. The CDR3 region is CASSFVGRDTQYF. CDR3 DNA: TGTGCCAGCAGCTTCGTAGGTAGAGATACGCAGTATTTT. The whole variable domain, filled in from reference TRBV7-2 and TRBJ2-3, reads GAGVSQSPSNKVTEKGKDVELRCDPISGHTALYWYRQSLGQGLEFLIYFQGNSAPDKSGLPSDRFSAERTGGSVSTLTIQRTQQEDSAVYLCASSFVGRDTQYFGPGTRLTVL.

This clonotype appeared many times. The chain employs TRBV5-6 and TRBJ2-1, with 7 bases matching TRBD2. The germline gives CDR1 SGHDT, CDR2 YYEEEE. J was trimmed by 5 bases and V by 1 base; bases with no gene match: 9. The CDR3 spans 16 residues. As DNA, the CDR3 is TGTGCCAGCAGCTTGACGCAGCGGGATCAGGACAATGAGCAGTTCTTC. Translating it yields CASSLTQRDQDNEQFF.

The CDR3 region is CASSPRGAGGPSNEQFF. The CDR3 DNA reads TGTGCCAGTTCCCCGAGGGGGGCGGGAGGGCCGAGCAATGAGCAGTTCTTC. The chain is built from TRBV7-2 and TRBJ2-1, with TRBD2 matching 9 bases. This CDR3 is 17 amino acids long. CDR1 is SGHTA and CDR2 is FQGNSA in the germline V gene. V lost 9 bases and J lost 6; bases outside the gene matches: 18. Full variable domain (outside the CDR3, taken from reference TRBV7-2 and TRBJ2-1): GAGVSQSPSNKVTEKGKDVELRCDPISGHTALYWYRQSLGQGLEFLIYFQGNSAPDKSGLPSDRFSAERTGGSVSTLTIQRTQQEDSAVYLCASSPRGAGGPSNEQFFGPGTRLTVL.

There are a few counts of this clonotype. V is TRBV28 and J is TRBJ1-6, with 10 bases identical to TRBD1. V was pared by 5 bases and J by 8 bases, with 3 bases of the junction left unmatched. The CDR3 contains 14 residues. The germline V gene encodes CDR1 MDHEN and CDR2 SYDVKM. DNA of the CDR3: TGTGCCAGCAGTGACAGGGGGCAGGATTCACCCCTCCACTTT. Translated, it gives CASSDRGQDSPLHF.

The V call is TRBV9, the J call TRBJ2-1; D possibly matches TRBD1 or TRBD2 (6 bases each). This CDR3 has 15 amino acids. Germline V gene data show CDR1 as SGDLS and CDR2 as YYNGEE. V lost 4 bases and J lost 2, with 13 bases in between. The CDR3 loop is CASSLGGSTYNEQFF. In DNA form, the CDR3 reads TGTGCCAGCAGCCTAGGGGGGAGCACCTACAATGAGCAGTTCTTC. The full variable domain, completed using reference TRBV9 and TRBJ2-1, is DSGVTQTPKHLITATGQRVTLRCSPRSGDLSVYWYQQSLDQGLQFLIQYYNGEERAKGNILERFSAQQFPDLHSELNLSSLELGDSALYFCASSLGGSTYNEQFFGPGTRLTVL.

As regards this clonotype: Possible read error: a much larger clone is one base away. The genes are TRBV11-2 and TRBJ2-5; D unresolved. Germline V gives CDR1 SGHAT, CDR2 FQNNGV. Trimming removed 7 bases from V and 1 base from J, with 10 bases in between. The CDR3 consists of 13 residues. The CDR3 protein is CASIARSQETQYF. As DNA, the CDR3 is TGTGCCAGCATAGCCCGCAGCCAAGAGACCCAGTACTTC.